These 14 T cell receptor beta chains were all obtained from the same sample, sequenced in a study of Ad26.COV2.S vaccination and SARS-CoV-2 variants. Treatment specified: roughly 19 received Ad26.COV2.S at low or high dose, single or two shots; about 5 received placebo; per-sample allocation not given. Collection of the samples took place on day 63 after the first injection of vaccine or placebo. Profiling relied on immunoSEQ multiplex PCR, and the TCRdb table lists in-frame clones only, not all of them. The sample has about 350,000 clones, around 83% seen once. The material sequenced was peripheral blood, taken in a trial of Ad26.COV2.S vaccine versus placebo. The receptors were gathered from a person aged 18-60 years who received the Ad26.COV2.S COVID-19 vaccine or a placebo.

The V call is TRBV28, the J call TRBJ2-3; TRBD2 aligns across 8 bases. From germline, CDR1 is MDHEN and CDR2 SYDVKM. This CDR3 has 15 amino acids. V gave up 4 bases and J gave up 2 bases; unmatched junction bases: 5. The CDR3 DNA reads as TGTGCCAGCAGTTCCGGGACTAGGCCCACAGATACGCAGTATTTT. This gives the protein CASSSGTRPTDTQYF.

The chain carries TRBV2 and TRBJ1-2; weak D call: TRBD1 (5 bases). V lost 6 bases and J 4 bases, leaving 12 bases between the germline ends. Germline V CDR1 and CDR2: SNHLY, FYNNEI. The CDR3 has 13 amino acids. DNA for the CDR3: TGTGCCAGCAGCTCCAGGGTGGCCTATGGCTACACCTTC. Protein product: CASSSRVAYGYTF.

The chain has TRBV25-1 and TRBJ2-3; D uncertain. Germline V lookup: CDR1 MGHDK, CDR2 SYGVNS. The CDR3 runs to 14 residues. Between the trimmed V and J ends, which lost 6 bases and 5 bases, there was a span of 15 bases. The CDR3, as DNA: TGTGCCAGCAGAACCCTCTGGGGTAGAGATACGCAGTATTTT. Amino acids: CASRTLWGRDTQYF.

The rearrangement links TRBV14 to TRBJ2-7; 7 bases agree with TRBD1. Looked up from germline, CDR1 is SGHDN and CDR2 is FVKESK. This CDR3 is 14 amino acids long. V was clipped by 6 bases and J by 4 bases; unmatched bases: 9. Written as DNA, the CDR3 is TGTGCCAGCAGTCACCGGGACAGATTTTACGAGCAGTACTTC. It specifies CASSHRDRFYEQYF.

V and J are TRBV2 and TRBJ2-2; no clear D gene. This CDR3 has 13 amino acids. Looked up from germline, CDR1 is SNHLY and CDR2 is FYNNEI. V lost 2 bases to trimming and J lost 9 bases, with 10 bases between them. CDR3 DNA: TGTGCCAGCAGTGAATCGTCAGCCCGGGAGCTGTTTTTT. This gives the protein CASSESSARELFF.

In its sample, this clone was seen once. Here the CDR3 reads CASSSRTGGDDEQFF. Written as DNA, the CDR3 is TGTGCCAGCAGCTCTAGGACAGGGGGGGACGATGAGCAGTTCTTC. The J gene is TRBJ2-1, the V gene TRBV7-9, with 10 nucleotides matching TRBD1. There are 15 residues in the CDR3. CDR1 and CDR2 from the germline V gene are SEHNR and FQNEAQ (reference sequence). V shed 4 bases and J 8 bases; nucleotides not matched to a gene: 8. Filled out from reference TRBV7-9 and TRBJ2-1, the complete variable domain reads DTGVSQNPRHKITKRGQNVTFRCDPISEHNRLYWYRQTLGQGPEFLTYFQNEAQLEKSRLLSDRFSAERPKGSFSTLEIQRTEQGDSAMYLCASSSRTGGDDEQFFGPGTRLTVL.

To note about this clone: Other DNA sequences in the same sample also yield this CDR3. This sequence joins TRBV7-2 and TRBJ2-7, with D perhaps TRBD1 (6 bases). Germline loops: CDR1 SGHTA, CDR2 FQGNSA. The CDR3 covers 13 residues. V lost 1 base and J 3 bases, leaving 7 bases between the germline ends. DNA for the CDR3: TGTGCCAGCAGCTTAGGACAGGTCTACGAGCAGTACTTC. The encoded protein is CASSLGQVYEQYF.

The V call is TRBV7-2, the J call TRBJ2-2; D is perhaps TRBD2 (6 bases). V lost 6 bases and J 4 bases, leaving 15 bases between the germline ends. This CDR3 region has 15 residues. Germline loops: CDR1 SGHTA, CDR2 FQGNSA. For the CDR3, the DNA is TGTGCCAGCAGGTCGACGGGACTGCTCACCGGGGAGCTGTTTTTT. It yields the protein CASRSTGLLTGELFF.

The chain couples TRBV7-6 to TRBJ1-2; possible D gene TRBD1, 5 bases. Trimming stripped 3 bases from V and 3 bases from J, with 8 bases between. In germline, CDR1 is SGHVS, CDR2 FNYEAQ. The CDR3 is 13 amino acids. As DNA, the CDR3 is TGTGCCAGCAGCTTGGGGGGGGACTATGGCTACACCTTC. Translation: CASSLGGDYGYTF.

This clone was picked up a small number of times. J is TRBJ2-1 and V is TRBV14, with TRBD2 matching over 14 bases. Germline CDR1 SGHDN, CDR2 FVKESK. The CDR3 consists of 16 residues. Unmatched junction bases numbered 9, after V lost 7 bases and J lost 7 bases. CDR3 in amino acids: CASTIGTSGRVNEQFF. CDR3 in DNA: TGTGCCAGCACAATAGGGACTAGCGGGAGAGTTAATGAGCAGTTCTTC.

The chain couples TRBV9 to TRBJ2-3; weak D call: TRBD2 (5 bases). The V end lost 4 bases, the J end lost 2 bases, and 14 bases lay between the germline ends. The CDR3 consists of 15 residues. The V gene's germline CDR1 is SGDLS and CDR2 YYNGEE. CDR3 DNA: TGTGCCAGCAGCCCATCTCGGGGTTACACAGATACGCAGTATTTT. It is translated as CASSPSRGYTDTQYF.

V and J are TRBV6-2 or TRBV6-3 and TRBJ1-5; D ambiguous. Per the germline V gene, CDR1 is MNHEY and CDR2 is SVGEGT. V lost 2 bases and J 6 bases, leaving 11 bases between the germline ends. The CDR3 spans 14 residues. The CDR3 DNA reads TGTGCCAGCAGTTACGGACGGGGAGGTCAGCCCCAGCATTTT. Translating gives CASSYGRGGQPQHF.

V and J are TRBV5-6 and TRBJ2-3, with D possibly called TRBD1 or TRBD2 (5 bases each). Germline CDR1 and CDR2: SGHDT and YYEEEE. The CDR3 length is 16 residues. V lost 3 bases to trimming and J lost 2 bases, with 16 bases between them. The CDR3: CASSSRDLLFTDTQYF. The CDR3 nucleotides read TGTGCCAGCAGCTCAAGGGACCTCCTCTTCACAGATACGCAGTATTTT.

The DNA of the CDR3 is TGTGCCAGCTCAATCGGGACAGTGGGATCACCCCTCCACTTT. This encodes CASSIGTVGSPLHF. This sequence joins TRBV18 and TRBJ1-6, with 7 nucleotides matching TRBD1. J was trimmed by 10 bases and V by 5 bases; bases with no gene match: 8. The CDR3 contains 14 residues. Germline-derived CDR1 and CDR2 are KGHSH and LQKENI.